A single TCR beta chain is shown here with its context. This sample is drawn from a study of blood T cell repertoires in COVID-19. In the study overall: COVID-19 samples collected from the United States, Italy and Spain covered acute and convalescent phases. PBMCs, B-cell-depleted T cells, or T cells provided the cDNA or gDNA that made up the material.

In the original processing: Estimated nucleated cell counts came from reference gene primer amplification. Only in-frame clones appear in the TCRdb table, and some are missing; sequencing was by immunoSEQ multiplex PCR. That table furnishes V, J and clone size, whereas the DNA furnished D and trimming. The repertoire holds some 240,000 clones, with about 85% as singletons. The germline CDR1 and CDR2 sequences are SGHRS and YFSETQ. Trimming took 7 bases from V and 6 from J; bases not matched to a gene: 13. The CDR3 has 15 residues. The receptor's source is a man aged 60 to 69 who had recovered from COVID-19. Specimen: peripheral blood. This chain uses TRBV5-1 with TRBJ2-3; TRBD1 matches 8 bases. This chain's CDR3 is CASGRRGQEKDTQYF. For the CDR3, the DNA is TGCGCCAGCGGACGCCGGGGACAGGAGAAGGATACGCAGTATTTT.